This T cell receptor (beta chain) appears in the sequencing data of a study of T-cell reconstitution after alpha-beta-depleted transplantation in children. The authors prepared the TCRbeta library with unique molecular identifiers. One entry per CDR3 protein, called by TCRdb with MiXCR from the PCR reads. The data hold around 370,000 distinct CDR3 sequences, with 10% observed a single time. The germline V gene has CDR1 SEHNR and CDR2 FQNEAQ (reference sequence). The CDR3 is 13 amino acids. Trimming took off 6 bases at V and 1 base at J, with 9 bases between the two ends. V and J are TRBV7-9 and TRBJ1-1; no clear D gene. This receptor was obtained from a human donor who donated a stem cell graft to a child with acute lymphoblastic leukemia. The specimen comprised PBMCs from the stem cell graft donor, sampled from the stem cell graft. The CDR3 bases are TGTGCCAGCAGACCAGGACGGAACACTGAAGCTTTCTTT. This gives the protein CASRPGRNTEAFF.